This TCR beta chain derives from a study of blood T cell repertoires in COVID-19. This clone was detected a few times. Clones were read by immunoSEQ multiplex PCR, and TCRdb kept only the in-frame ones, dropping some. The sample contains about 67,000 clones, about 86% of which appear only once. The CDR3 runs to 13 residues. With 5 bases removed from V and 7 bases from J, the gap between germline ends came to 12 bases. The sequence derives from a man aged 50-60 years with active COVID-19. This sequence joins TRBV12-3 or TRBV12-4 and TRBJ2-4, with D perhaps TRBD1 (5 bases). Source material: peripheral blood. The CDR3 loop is CASSGAPRNIQYF. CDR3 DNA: TGTGCCAGCAGTGGGGCACCGCGGAACATTCAGTACTTC.